The clone carrying this TCR beta chain was found a few times. Its antigen is unknown. This sample was taken from a study of memory B cells and T cells in multiple sclerosis. Findings of the study overall: Compartments had unequal clone-set sizes, affecting shared clonotype counts.

Trimming removed 2 bases at V and 9 bases at J, with 6 bases between. Germline V CDR1 and CDR2: SGHRS, YFSETQ. This CDR3 region has 11 residues. Stimulus-free culture yielded autoproliferating CFSE-dim and non-proliferating CFSE-high T cells, each sequenced separately. Cultures began with roughly 49 million CFSE-labeled PBMCs, unstimulated for around 7 days, with replicate wells pooled. Without exogenous stimuli, approximately 0.5 uM CFSE-labeled PBMCs were cultured serum-free. Only in-frame clones appear in the TCRdb table, and some are missing; sequencing was by immunoSEQ multiplex PCR. Of under 50,000 clones in the sample, roughly 80% were seen once.

The chain links TRBV5-1 to TRBJ2-1; D is uncertain. What was sequenced was PBMCs from blood kept in culture. This receptor was identified in a human donor with multiple sclerosis. CDR3 bases: TGCGCCAGCAGCTTTGCGGCTGAGCAGTTCTTC. Its translation is CASSFAAEQFF.